The 11 T cell receptor beta chains presented below share a single source sample, sequenced in a study of identifying expanded T cells in peripheral blood. TCRdb's copy holds only in-frame clones and misses some; the assay was immunoSEQ multiplex PCR. The sample lists approximately 120,000 clones, about 85% occurring once. Specimen: blood. The origin of the receptors is a person aged 18 to 70 in good health.

The chain carries TRBV7-2 and TRBJ1-2; D is unclear. This CDR3 is built from 12 residues. Trimming shortened V by 8 bases and J by 4 bases, and 11 bases separated the two germline ends. In germline, CDR1 is SGHTA, CDR2 FQGNSA. DNA of the CDR3: TGTGCCAGCCCCCCAAATGGCTATGGCTACACCTTC. Translation gives CASPPNGYGYTF.

The chain links TRBV4-3 to TRBJ2-1; perhaps TRBD2 as D (7 bases). Trimming stripped 1 base from V and 11 bases from J, with 15 bases between. CDR3 length: 14 amino acids. CDR1 is LGHNA, CDR2 YSLEER, per germline. The CDR3 nucleotides read TGCGCCAGCAGCCAAGCCCAGGCGGGGGCCAAGCAGTTCTTC. It codes for CASSQAQAGAKQFF.

J is TRBJ2-3 and V is TRBV7-3; TRBD1 matches at 7 bases. This CDR3 region has 16 residues. With 5 bases clipped from V and 4 bases from J, the junction kept 12 bases outside the gene matches. Germline V lookup: CDR1 SGHTA, CDR2 FQGTGA. CDR3 sequence (DNA): TGTGCCAGCAGCGATGGGACAGCTAGGTACCCAGATACGCAGTATTTT. Translation: CASSDGTARYPDTQYF.

The CDR3 protein is CASRPPTRADTQYF. CDR3 DNA sequence: TGTGCCAGCAGGCCTCCGACCAGAGCAGATACGCAGTATTTT. The chain combines TRBV5-4 with TRBJ2-3; D is undetermined. Trimming took 5 bases from V and 4 from J, leaving 14 bases between them. CDR3 length equals 14 residues. CDR1 and CDR2 from the germline V gene are SGHNT and YYREEE (reference sequence).

The V gene is TRBV5-4, the J gene TRBJ2-1, with 9 bases aligning to TRBD2. The V gene end was trimmed by 4 bases and the J gene end by 15 bases; junction bases not matched to a gene: 8. Germline CDR1 and CDR2: SGHNT and YYREEE (reference sequence). The CDR3 consists of 12 residues. Here the CDR3 reads CASSASGLAPFF. In DNA, the CDR3 is TGTGCCAGCAGCGCCTCGGGACTAGCCCCGTTCTTC.

The rearrangement links TRBV6-1 to TRBJ1-2; the match to TRBD1 covers 7 bases. V lost 2 bases to trimming and J lost 9 bases; unmatched junction nucleotides: 9. Germline V gene lookup returns CDR1 MNHNS and CDR2 SASEGT. The CDR3 has 14 residues. CDR3 in amino acids: CASSESTGSFSYTF. The CDR3 bases are TGTGCCAGCAGTGAATCGACAGGGTCTTTTAGCTACACCTTC.

This sequence joins TRBV30 and TRBJ2-7; D is ambiguous. V dropped 0 bases and J dropped 3 bases, with 9 bases sitting between them. In germline, CDR1 is GTSNPN, CDR2 SVGIG (reference sequence). The length of the CDR3 is 13 residues. The CDR3 DNA reads as TGTGCCTGGAGTGTACCAGGCGGCTACGAGCAGTACTTC. Translated, it gives CAWSVPGGYEQYF.

V gene TRBV11-3 combines with J gene TRBJ2-7; 11 bases agree with TRBD2. Per the germline V gene, CDR1 is SGHNT and CDR2 is YENEEA. Trimming at V came to 2 bases and at J to 2 bases, leaving 14 bases not matched to a gene. CDR3 size: 19 residues. CDR3 sequence: CASSLPSALAGAVTYEQYF. The CDR3 coding sequence is TGTGCCAGCAGCTTACCCTCTGCACTAGCGGGGGCCGTAACCTACGAGCAGTACTTC.

The V call is TRBV18, the J call TRBJ2-3, with 13 bases lining up with TRBD2. Germline CDR1 KGHSH, CDR2 LQKENI. V lost 3 bases, J lost 12 bases, and 6 bases stayed unmatched. The CDR3 is 14 residues long. CDR3 sequence (DNA): TGTGCCAGCTCACCGGGACTAGCGGGGAAGCCTCAGTATTTT. This gives the protein CASSPGLAGKPQYF.

This clone occurred once. The genes are TRBV5-1 and TRBJ2-2, with D maybe TRBD2 (6 bases). The ends were cut back, 3 bases at V and 0 bases at J, with 9 bases in the middle. The CDR3 consists of 15 residues. In germline, CDR1 is SGHRS, CDR2 YFSETQ. The CDR3, as DNA: TGCGCCAGCAGCTCCGGGGGTTCGAACACCGGGGAGCTGTTTTTT. Encoded protein: CASSSGGSNTGELFF.

This chain uses TRBV7-9 with TRBJ2-3; 15 bases fit TRBD2. The ends lost 4 bases at V and 4 bases at J; junction bases unmatched: 6. Germline V gives CDR1 SEHNR, CDR2 FQNEAQ (reference sequence). The CDR3 totals 17 residues. In DNA, the CDR3 is TGTGCCAGCAGCTCTCGGACTAGCGGGGGGGCGTCAGATACGCAGTATTTT. Protein product: CASSSRTSGGASDTQYF.